This TCR beta chain was sequenced for a study of early T cells in non-severe SARS-CoV-2 infection (dated by TCRdb to the early 2020s). At the level of the whole study: TCR sequencing used bulk RNA from unsorted whole blood, so alpha and beta chains could not be paired. General study outcomes and caveats: Matching against VDJdb was skewed toward anti-spike CD8 responses, likely underestimated virus-specific expansions, and missed private and CD4 specificities.

The method was 5' RACE. TCRdb lists the instrument as NextSeq 500. Unique molecular identifiers were attached to individual cDNA molecules in the TCR library protocol so that sequencing error and PCR bias could be corrected. Both TCR alpha and beta chains were sequenced, and tight co-correlation was observed between alpha and beta sequence abundances in each sample. Processing in the source paper ran as follows. Decombinator V4 was used to annotate TCR sequences for V gene, J gene and CDR3. Expanded TCRs were defined as changing significantly between any two time points under a Poisson model with p below 0.0001. Abundances of TCRs were expressed as counts per million after normalisation to the total number of TCRs sequenced in each sample. VDJdb, accessed 1 November 2021, was searched for CMV, EBV and SARS-CoV-2 annotated TCRs, with TCRs annotated for multiple antigens excluded. The public reads were reprocessed in TCRdb via fastp at Q25 and MiXCR, keeping in-frame beta chains. A single entry per CDR3 protein holds the most common genes and DNA from its merged rows. TCRdb's processing, not the study's, gives the V and J calls here. Recorded for this sample are approximately 64,000 distinct CDR3 sequences; around 4.6% of them occurred a single time. Roughly 5% of the sample is taken by the ten largest.

This clonotype came up many times. Its specific antigen is unknown. No base-level quality is on record; no much larger clone is a single base apart. This was a case-control study nested in a cohort of healthcare workers in London, UK, who had nasopharyngeal swab PCR tests and blood samples taken every week. Healthcare workers were enrolled in the week of the UK lockdown, from 23 to 31 March 2020, and were followed every week for up to roughly 15 weeks. This receptor was obtained from an adult who was a healthcare worker with PCR-confirmed SARS-CoV-2 infection or an uninfected control (not recorded which). Sequenced sample: whole blood.

The sequenced DNA is TGTGCCAGCAGCTTATCAGTAGCGTTTAGCACAGATACGCAGTATTTT. It encodes CASSLSVAFSTDTQYF. This chain is built from TRBV7-2 and TRBJ2-3; tentative D gene TRBD2, with 5 bases matching. Taken from the germline V gene, the CDR1 and CDR2 loops are SGHTA and FQGNSA. The CDR3 sequence holds 16 residues, the cysteine and phenylalanine included. Just the 48-base CDR3 DNA is kept, in frame starting at base 1. V drops 2 bases and J drops 0 bases, leaving 12 bases in between. The CDR3 plus the reference TRBV7-2 and TRBJ2-3 genes for the other parts give the full variable domain: GAGVSQSPSNKVTEKGKDVELRCDPISGHTALYWYRQSLGQGLEFLIYFQGNSAPDKSGLPSDRFSAERTGGSVSTLTIQRTQQEDSAVYLCASSLSVAFSTDTQYFGPGTRLTVL.